Below, one T cell receptor beta chain is given with its context. Antigen specificity is unknown. Clones were read by immunoSEQ multiplex PCR, and TCRdb kept only the in-frame ones, dropping some. The profile shows about 68,000 clones, 80% to 95% of them singletons. This CDR3 has 16 residues. Trimming at V came to 4 bases and at J to 0 bases, leaving 6 bases not matched to a gene. Germline V gives CDR1 KGHSH, CDR2 LQKENI. The data were taken from a study of CD4 T cells in relation to SARS-CoV-2 and coronaviruses. Study-level results: Compared with monoreactive clones, crossreactive clones showed significantly weaker SARS-CoV-2 expansion.

Before the COVID-19 pandemic, during about 2011-2019, CD4+ T cells were taken from unexposed donors. This clonotype was sampled from a human donor in good health. The rearrangement uses TRBV18 and TRBJ1-5; 7 bases are a match to TRBD1. The sequencing input was naive CD4+ T cells from PBMCs. Subset indicated: naive CD4+ T cells isolated by negative enrichment. The CDR3 coding sequence is TGTGCCAGCTCACTGGGACAGCCTTATAGCAATCAGCCCCAGCATTTT. This encodes CASSLGQPYSNQPQHF.